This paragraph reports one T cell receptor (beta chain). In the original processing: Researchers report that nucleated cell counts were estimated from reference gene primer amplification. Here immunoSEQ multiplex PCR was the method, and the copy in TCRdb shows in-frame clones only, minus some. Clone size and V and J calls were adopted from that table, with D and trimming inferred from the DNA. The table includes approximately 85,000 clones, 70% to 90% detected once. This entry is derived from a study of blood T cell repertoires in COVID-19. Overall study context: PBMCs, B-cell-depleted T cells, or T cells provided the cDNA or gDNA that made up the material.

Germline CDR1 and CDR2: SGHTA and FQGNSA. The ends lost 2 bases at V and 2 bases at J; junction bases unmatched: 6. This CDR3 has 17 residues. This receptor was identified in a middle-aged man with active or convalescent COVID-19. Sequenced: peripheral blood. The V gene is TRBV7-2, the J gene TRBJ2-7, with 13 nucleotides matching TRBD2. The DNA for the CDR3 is TGTGCCAGCAGCTTATGGACTAGCGGGGGTCGGGCCTACGAGCAGTACTTC. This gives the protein CASSLWTSGGRAYEQYF. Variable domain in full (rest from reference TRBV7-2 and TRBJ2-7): GAGVSQSPSNKVTEKGKDVELRCDPISGHTALYWYRQSLGQGLEFLIYFQGNSAPDKSGLPSDRFSAERTGGSVSTLTIQRTQQEDSAVYLCASSLWTSGGRAYEQYFGPGTRLTVT.